These T cell receptor beta chains were read from a single sample in a study of blood T cell repertoires in COVID-19. Libraries were prepared by immunoSEQ multiplex PCR; TCRdb keeps only in-frame clonotypes and omits some of them. The top ten clones hold approximately 15% of a sample with about 36,000 clones, roughly 75% of them seen once. The sequencing input was peripheral blood. Receptor source: an older man with acute or convalescent COVID-19. Each CDR3 is given with its conserved first and last residue. The order of the fields is J gene, V gene, D gene, clone size, CDR3 DNA, CDR3 protein. A D gene is named only where the DNA matches it firmly. Only part of the rows carry a size: once, few, many, or a class if the clone is expanded.

J: TRBJ2-5; V: TRBV29-1; D: TRBD1; size: -; DNA: TGCAGCCTCCGGACAGGGAGACAGACCCAGTACTTC; CDR3: CSLRTGRQTQYF
J: TRBJ2-1; V: TRBV28; D: TRBD2; size: -; DNA: TGTGCCAGCAGTGAGAGTAGCGGGGGGAATTACAATGAGCAGTTCTTC; CDR3: CASSESSGGNYNEQFF
J: TRBJ1-2; V: TRBV29-1; D: -; size: -; DNA: TGCAGCGTGACTGACGGAAACTATGGCTACACCTTC; CDR3: CSVTDGNYGYTF
J: TRBJ1-4; V: TRBV4-3; D: -; size: -; DNA: TGCGCCAGCAGCCAAGGCGATACGGGGGGTAGGGTTGAAAAACTGTTTTTT; CDR3: CASSQGDTGGRVEKLFF
J: TRBJ2-7; V: TRBV28; D: TRBD2; size: -; DNA: TGTGCCAGCGGTATAGCGGGAACTCACTACGAGCAGTACTTC; CDR3: CASGIAGTHYEQYF
J: TRBJ1-1; V: TRBV5-4; D: TRBD1; size: -; DNA: TGTGCCAGCAGCTTCCAGGACAGGGTGAACACTGAAGCTTTCTTT; CDR3: CASSFQDRVNTEAFF
J: TRBJ2-2; V: TRBV10-1; D: -; size: -; DNA: TGCGCCAGCAGTGCGGAGGGAAGAAACACCGGGGAGCTGTTTTTT; CDR3: CASSAEGRNTGELFF
J: TRBJ1-3; V: TRBV3-1/TRBV3-2; D: -; size: -; DNA: TGTGCCAGCAGCCAGGACGGGATTAGTGGAAACACCATATATTTT; CDR3: CASSQDGISGNTIYF
J: TRBJ2-2; V: TRBV27; D: -; size: few; DNA: TGTGCCAGCAGCGCCGGGACAACGAACACCGGGGAGCTGTTTTTT; CDR3: CASSAGTTNTGELFF
J: TRBJ2-7; V: TRBV19; D: TRBD1; size: few; DNA: TGTGCCAGTAGTGACGGACAGGGTATCCCCTACGAGCAGTACTTC; CDR3: CASSDGQGIPYEQYF
J: TRBJ2-1; V: TRBV5-8; D: TRBD1; size: -; DNA: TGTGCCAGCAGCCCCCGACAGGGGCTTAACAATGAGCAGTTCTTC; CDR3: CASSPRQGLNNEQFF
J: TRBJ2-3; V: TRBV4-3; D: TRBD2; size: -; DNA: TGCGCCAGCAGCCACCGTCCCCCCCTGGTACGGGAGGGCCGAGTGACAGATACGCAGTATTTT; CDR3: CASSHRPPLVREGRVTDTQYF
J: TRBJ2-7; V: TRBV7-2; D: TRBD2; size: -; DNA: TGTGCCAGCAGCTTAGGCCCTAGCGGGGGATCCTACGAGCAGTACTTC; CDR3: CASSLGPSGGSYEQYF
J: TRBJ2-1; V: TRBV6-5; D: -; size: -; DNA: TGTGCCAGCAGTTACGGGGGGGGCGGGTACAATGAGCAGTTCTTC; CDR3: CASSYGGGGYNEQFF
J: TRBJ1-2; V: TRBV2; D: -; size: -; DNA: TGTGCCAGCAATCCGCAGGGGACCAGAACTTTCTATGGCTACACCTTC; CDR3: CASNPQGTRTFYGYTF